Listed below are T cell receptor beta chains from one sample, sequenced in a study of cytomegalovirus exposure and HLA in healthy donors. Method: immunoSEQ multiplex PCR; TCRdb's copy keeps in-frame clones and lacks some. The repertoire holds just over 150,000 clones, with approximately 81% as singletons. The sequenced sample was PBMCs. Every receptor here comes from a man between 18 and 35 years old in good health and CMV-seronegative. Both conserved end residues are part of each CDR3. D genes are given only for firm matches. Clone sizes are given selectively: once, few, many, or a class where the clone is expanded.

abundance: NA
v_gene: TRBV4-2
d_gene: NA
j_gene: TRBJ1-5
CDR3aa: CASSVGGNQPQHF
CDR3nt: TGTGCCAGCAGCGTCGGGGGCAATCAGCCCCAGCATTTT

abundance: NA
v_gene: TRBV29-1
d_gene: NA
j_gene: TRBJ2-1
CDR3aa: CSVAPGQGNEQFF
CDR3nt: TGCAGCGTTGCTCCGGGCCAGGGCAATGAGCAGTTCTTC

abundance: NA
v_gene: TRBV27
d_gene: NA
j_gene: TRBJ2-7
CDR3aa: CASSLVGGPYEQYF
CDR3nt: TGTGCCAGCAGTTTAGTGGGAGGCCCCTACGAGCAGTACTTC

abundance: NA
v_gene: TRBV6-4
d_gene: TRBD1
j_gene: TRBJ2-7
CDR3aa: CASSASPGGYEQYF
CDR3nt: TGTGCCAGCAGTGCCTCCCCAGGGGGTTACGAGCAGTACTTC

abundance: NA
v_gene: TRBV7-3
d_gene: NA
j_gene: TRBJ2-7
CDR3aa: CASSLTPRDEQYF
CDR3nt: TGTGCCAGCAGCTTAACCCCGCGGGACGAGCAGTACTTC

abundance: NA
v_gene: TRBV5-1
d_gene: TRBD1
j_gene: TRBJ1-1
CDR3aa: CASSSRTGEVAFF
CDR3nt: TGCGCCAGCAGCTCTCGGACAGGAGAGGTAGCTTTCTTT

abundance: once
v_gene: TRBV5-1
d_gene: NA
j_gene: TRBJ1-1
CDR3aa: CASSWGTPENTEAFF
CDR3nt: TGCGCCAGCAGCTGGGGGACTCCAGAGAACACTGAAGCTTTCTTT

abundance: NA
v_gene: TRBV27
d_gene: TRBD1
j_gene: TRBJ2-3
CDR3aa: CASSLRTGRTDTQYF
CDR3nt: TGTGCCAGCAGTTTAAGGACAGGGCGCACAGATACGCAGTATTTT

abundance: NA
v_gene: TRBV20-1
d_gene: NA
j_gene: TRBJ1-4
CDR3aa: CSARIGEKLFF
CDR3nt: TGCAGTGCTAGAATCGGTGAAAAACTGTTTTTT

abundance: NA
v_gene: TRBV7-6
d_gene: TRBD1
j_gene: TRBJ1-6
CDR3aa: CASSLAGQGNSPLHF
CDR3nt: TGTGCCAGCAGCTTAGCGGGACAGGGTAATTCACCCCTCCACTTT

abundance: once
v_gene: TRBV7-9
d_gene: TRBD2
j_gene: TRBJ2-1
CDR3aa: CASSPQTSGGAWHEQFF
CDR3nt: TGTGCCAGCAGCCCTCAGACTAGCGGGGGGGCCTGGCATGAGCAGTTCTTC

abundance: NA
v_gene: TRBV29-1
d_gene: NA
j_gene: TRBJ1-2
CDR3aa: CSVESLSSGYTF
CDR3nt: TGCAGCGTTGAATCTTTATCCAGTGGCTACACCTTC

abundance: NA
v_gene: TRBV5-1
d_gene: TRBD2
j_gene: TRBJ2-5
CDR3aa: CASSLGLAGTQETQYF
CDR3nt: TGCGCCAGCAGCTTGGGATTAGCGGGCACCCAAGAGACCCAGTACTTC

abundance: NA
v_gene: TRBV6-5
d_gene: TRBD2
j_gene: TRBJ2-7
CDR3aa: CASSYETSGVYEQYF
CDR3nt: TGTGCCAGCAGTTACGAGACTAGCGGTGTCTACGAGCAGTACTTC

abundance: NA
v_gene: TRBV18
d_gene: TRBD1
j_gene: TRBJ2-2
CDR3aa: CASSPTGVNTGELFF
CDR3nt: TGTGCCAGCTCACCGACAGGGGTCAACACCGGGGAGCTGTTTTTT

abundance: once
v_gene: TRBV4-1
d_gene: NA
j_gene: TRBJ1-2
CDR3aa: CASSQASRTVDYGYTF
CDR3nt: TGCGCCAGCAGCCAAGCTTCCAGGACAGTTGATTATGGCTACACCTTC

abundance: NA
v_gene: TRBV14
d_gene: NA
j_gene: TRBJ2-2
CDR3aa: CASSHHSNTGELFF
CDR3nt: TGTGCCAGCAGCCATCACAGCAACACCGGGGAGCTGTTTTTT

abundance: NA
v_gene: TRBV10-3
d_gene: NA
j_gene: TRBJ2-7
CDR3aa: CATSDRPLQYF
CDR3nt: TGTGCCACCTCCGACAGGCCCTTACAGTACTTC

abundance: NA
v_gene: TRBV12-5
d_gene: NA
j_gene: TRBJ2-7
CDR3aa: CASSTGYEQYF
CDR3nt: TGTGCTAGCAGCACAGGCTACGAGCAGTACTTC